This is a list of T cell receptor beta chains from one sample in a study of immune evolution from preneoplasia to lung adenocarcinoma. Sequenced by immunoSEQ multiplex PCR; TCRdb stores in-frame clones only, minus some. The table shows 5,000 to 7,000 clones, with approximately 84% occurring only once. The sequencing input was FFPE invasive lung adenocarcinoma tissue. All receptors derive from a person aged 50-70 years with lung adenocarcinoma. Each CDR3 is given with its conserved first and last residue. A D gene is named only where the DNA matches it firmly. Expanded clones are given a class, and other clones once, few, many or no size at all.

- TRBJ2-7 TRBD1 TRBV5-1 CASSLASGGLYEQYF TGCGCCAGCAGCTTGGCCTCAGGGGGCCTATACGAGCAGTACTTC
- TRBJ2-7 - TRBV9 CASSVGLGGYEQYF TGTGCCAGCAGCGTAGGACTAGGAGGTTACGAGCAGTACTTC
- TRBJ1-4 - TRBV7-9 CASSFDSEKLFF TGTGCCAGCAGCTTCGACAGTGAAAAACTGTTTTTT
few TRBJ2-1 TRBD2 TRBV10-3 CAISEIGTSGSWRGNEQFF TGTGCCATCAGTGAAATAGGGACTAGCGGGAGTTGGAGGGGCAATGAGCAGTTCTTC
- TRBJ2-3 - TRBV21-1 CATASGGDTDTQYF TGTGCCACCGCAAGCGGGGGGGACACAGATACGCAGTATTTT
- TRBJ2-5 TRBD2 TRBV5-1 CASSSSGGQETQYF TGCGCCAGCAGCTCGTCGGGGGGCCAAGAGACCCAGTACTTC
- TRBJ1-1 - TRBV7-9 CASSLVFGSEAFF TGTGCCAGCAGCTTGGTCTTTGGATCAGAAGCTTTCTTT
- TRBJ2-7 TRBD1 TRBV10-3 CAINPGQGYEQYF TGTGCCATCAACCCGGGACAGGGCTACGAGCAGTACTTC
few TRBJ2-5 - TRBV28 CASSFRRKETQYF TGTGCCAGCAGTTTTAGGAGGAAAGAGACCCAGTACTTC
- TRBJ1-5 - TRBV29-1 CSVEELGQPQHF TGCAGCGTTGAAGAATTGGGTCAGCCCCAGCATTTT
- TRBJ2-7 TRBD2 TRBV6-1 CASSEDLAGGSYEQYF TGTGCCAGCAGTGAAGACCTAGCGGGAGGTTCCTACGAGCAGTACTTC
- TRBJ1-1 - TRBV30 CAWIGTEAFF TGTGCCTGGATTGGCACTGAAGCTTTCTTT
few TRBJ2-1 - TRBV4-2 CASSQESQEQFF TGTGCCAGCAGCCAAGAATCGCAGGAGCAGTTCTTC
once TRBJ2-7 - TRBV29-1 CSVVEQGGSYEQYF TGCAGCGTTGTAGAACAAGGGGGGTCCTACGAGCAGTACTTC
- TRBJ1-1 - TRBV18 CASSQQATEAFF TGTGCCAGCTCACAGCAGGCCACTGAAGCTTTCTTT
few TRBJ2-5 - TRBV6-1 CASSYVRGTQETQYF TGTGCCAGCAGCTACGTACGCGGGACCCAAGAGACCCAGTACTTC